This T cell receptor (beta chain) emerged from a study of identical twins. Among all donors, each was a healthy Caucasian. A universal primer site arose from template switching, and cDNA bore unique molecular identifiers. From the 5' RACE reads, TCRdb called clonotypes with MiXCR, one entry per CDR3 protein. The sample holds approximately 1.8 million distinct CDR3 sequences, about 30% seen once. The sample holds many counts of this clonotype. Trimming removed 0 bases at V and 7 bases at J, with 13 bases between. The CDR3 spans 15 residues. CDR1 is LGHDT, CDR2 YNNKEL, per germline (reference sequence). The chain employs TRBV3-1 and TRBJ2-4; tentatively, D is TRBD1 or TRBD2 (6 bases each). This clonotype originated in a newborn girl in good health. Sequenced: cord blood. The CDR3 is CASSQDRGPRNIQYF. DNA of the CDR3: TGTGCCAGCAGCCAAGATCGGGGGCCGAGGAACATTCAGTACTTC.